This T cell receptor beta chain is from a study of blood T cell repertoires in COVID-19. TCRdb's copy holds only in-frame clones and misses some; the assay was immunoSEQ multiplex PCR. The sample consists of around 250,000 clones, around 87% of them appearing once. The CDR3 has 17 amino acids. Germline CDR1 SGHTA, CDR2 FQGTGA. The V gene end was trimmed by 4 bases and the J gene end by 3 bases; junction bases not matched to a gene: 11. The chain is built from TRBV7-3 and TRBJ2-2, with 7 positions matching TRBD1. This receptor was obtained from a woman aged 45-65 years who had recovered from COVID-19. The sequencing sample was made of PBMCs or T cells enriched from blood (not recorded which). DNA for the CDR3: TGTGCCAGCAGCTCTAACAGGGGATTAAGGGACACCGGGGAGCTGTTTTTT. The encoded protein is CASSSNRGLRDTGELFF.